The clone carrying this TCR beta chain was picked up many times. TCRdb re-derived calls from the 5' RACE reads in MiXCR, one entry per CDR3 protein. The sample lists fewer than 65,000 distinct CDR3 sequences, around 9.9% occurring once. This entry comes from a study of early T cells in non-severe SARS-CoV-2 infection. On the study more broadly: Bulk RNA taken from unsorted whole blood was sequenced, leaving chains unpaired.

Germline V gene data show CDR1 as SGDLS and CDR2 as YYNGEE. The CDR3 covers 13 residues. Trimming stripped 0 bases from V and 4 bases from J, with 5 bases between. Sequencing was performed on whole blood. The chain recombines TRBV9 with TRBJ2-1; D gene unclear. The clonotype was recovered from an adult who was a healthcare worker with PCR-confirmed SARS-CoV-2 infection or an uninfected control (not recorded which). CDR3 sequence reads: CASSVAQYNEQFF. In DNA form, the CDR3 reads TGTGCCAGCAGCGTAGCACAGTACAATGAGCAGTTCTTC. Using reference TRBV9 and TRBJ2-1 for the parts outside the CDR3, the full variable domain is DSGVTQTPKHLITATGQRVTLRCSPRSGDLSVYWYQQSLDQGLQFLIQYYNGEERAKGNILERFSAQQFPDLHSELNLSSLELGDSALYFCASSVAQYNEQFFGPGTRLTVL.